The 20 T cell receptor beta chains below come from one sample, sequenced in a study of blood T cell repertoires in COVID-19. The data were produced by immunoSEQ multiplex PCR, yet TCRdb's version contains in-frame clones alone and is incomplete. The data show about 210,000 clones, around 81% seen once. Sequencing input: PBMCs or T cells enriched from blood (not recorded which). The receptors were sampled from a woman between 45 and 60 years old with acute COVID-19.

CDR3 nucleotides: TGTGCCAGCAGCCTCTCGGGCGGGGGGGGCCTCACAGATACGCAGTATTTT. It translates to CASSLSGGGGLTDTQYF. This chain links TRBV7-2 with TRBJ2-3; 9 bases match TRBD2. V lost 5 bases to trimming and J lost 2 bases; unmatched junction nucleotides: 11. Germline CDR1 reads SGHTA; CDR2 reads FQGNSA. This CDR3 has 17 amino acids. The variable domain in full, with the rest retrieved from reference TRBV7-2 and TRBJ2-3, is GAGVSQSPSNKVTEKGKDVELRCDPISGHTALYWYRQSLGQGLEFLIYFQGNSAPDKSGLPSDRFSAERTGGSVSTLTIQRTQQEDSAVYLCASSLSGGGGLTDTQYFGPGTRLTVL.

V and J are TRBV30 and TRBJ2-3; possibly TRBD2 for D (6 bases). This CDR3 contains 15 residues. CDR1 and CDR2 (germline): GTSNPN, SVGIG (reference sequence). Trimming cost V 0 bases and J 1 base, with 11 bases left between them. CDR3 sequence: CAWSVRGLGTDTQYF. The CDR3 coding sequence is TGTGCCTGGAGTGTACGGGGGTTAGGCACAGATACGCAGTATTTT. The whole variable domain, filled in from reference TRBV30 and TRBJ2-3, reads SQTIHQWPATLVQPVGSPLSLECTVEGTSNPNLYWYRQAAGRGLQLLFYSVGIGQISSEVPQNLSASRPQDRQFILSSKKLLLSDSGFYLCAWSVRGLGTDTQYFGPGTRLTVL.

The rearrangement joins TRBV5-8 to TRBJ1-1, with D possibly TRBD1 on 6 matching bases. This CDR3 spans 14 amino acids. CDR1 is SGHTS and CDR2 is YDEGEE in the germline V gene. V lost 5 bases, J lost 0 bases, and 11 bases lay in between. The CDR3 nucleotides are TGTGCCAGCAGACAGGGCGCCCTGAACACTGAAGCTTTCTTT. Translating gives CASRQGALNTEAFF.

The V call is TRBV3-1 (or the pseudogene TRBV3-2), the J call TRBJ2-7; a weak D match, TRBD2 (5 bases). Germline values: CDR1 LGHDT, CDR2 YNNKEL (reference sequence). The CDR3 spans 14 residues. V gave up 1 base and J gave up 3 bases, with 10 bases separating them. DNA of the CDR3: TGTGCCAGCAGCCAAGTATCTGGAGGCTACGAGCAGTACTTC. Translating it yields CASSQVSGGYEQYF.

The rearrangement joins TRBV7-2 to TRBJ1-6, with unresolved D. V lost 3 bases to trimming and J lost 0 bases, with 9 bases between them. Germline values: CDR1 SGHTA, CDR2 FQGNSA. This CDR3 is 16 amino acids long. Here the CDR3 reads CASSLSVSSYNSPLHF. In DNA form, the CDR3 reads TGTGCCAGCAGCTTGTCCGTTAGCTCCTATAATTCACCCCTCCACTTT. Looking up the rest from reference TRBV7-2 and TRBJ1-6 gives the full variable domain: GAGVSQSPSNKVTEKGKDVELRCDPISGHTALYWYRQSLGQGLEFLIYFQGNSAPDKSGLPSDRFSAERTGGSVSTLTIQRTQQEDSAVYLCASSLSVSSYNSPLHFGNGTRLTVT.

This chain uses TRBV7-8 with TRBJ2-7, with 7 bases aligning to TRBD2. Looked up from germline, CDR1 is SGHVS and CDR2 is FQNEAQ. The CDR3 length is 14 residues. J lost 3 bases, V lost 7 bases, and 9 bases had no gene match. CDR3 residues: CASMLAENNYEQYF. The CDR3 DNA follows: TGTGCCAGCATGCTAGCGGAAAACAACTACGAGCAGTACTTC. The complete variable domain, with remaining parts taken from reference TRBV7-8 and TRBJ2-7, reads GAGVSQSPRYKVAKRGQDVALRCDPISGHVSLFWYQQALGQGPEFLTYFQNEAQLDKSGLPSDRFFAERPEGSVSTLKIQRTQQEDSAVYLCASMLAENNYEQYFGPGTRLTVT.

This clone turned up a few times. V usage is TRBV5-6 and J usage is TRBJ2-4; 8 bases match TRBD1. The germline V gene has CDR1 SGHDT and CDR2 YYEEEE. This CDR3 has 14 amino acids. The trim removed 0 bases at V and 7 bases at J, leaving 3 bases unmatched. In DNA, the CDR3 is TGTGCCAGCAGCTTGGCAGGGGGCGGGAACATTCAGTACTTC. This gives the protein CASSLAGGGNIQYF. The full variable domain, its missing parts supplied by reference TRBV5-6 and TRBJ2-4, is DAGVTQSPTHLIKTRGQQVTLRCSPKSGHDTVSWYQQALGQGPQFIFQYYEEEERQRGNFPDRFSGHQFPNYSSELNVNALLLGDSALYLCASSLAGGGNIQYFGAGTRLSVL.

As DNA, the CDR3 is TGTGCCAGAAGCATGATTAGCGGGAGGGCCGGCAATGAGCAGTTCTTC. Translating gives CARSMISGRAGNEQFF. This chain connects TRBV5-3 to TRBJ2-1; 11 bases map to TRBD2. TRBV5-3 is recorded as an ORF, its role being uncertain. J lost 6 bases, V lost 4 bases, and 9 bases had no gene match. CDR3 length: 16 amino acids.

This sequence joins TRBV4-2 and TRBJ2-2; 8 bases are shared with TRBD1. The J segment lost 3 bases and the V segment lost 1 base, leaving 4 bases of the junction unmatched. Germline assignment: CDR1 LGHNA and CDR2 YNFKEQ. This CDR3 is built from 16 residues. The CDR3: CASSQAPGQDTGELFF. CDR3 nucleotides: TGTGCCAGCAGCCAAGCTCCGGGACAGGACACCGGGGAGCTGTTTTTT.

CDR3 bases: TGTGCCAGCAGGCGGGGAAGCGGGGGGGCCCGGGAGACCCAGTACTTC. It codes for CASRRGSGGARETQYF. V gene TRBV2 combines with J gene TRBJ2-5; TRBD2 aligns across 10 bases. The CDR3 consists of 16 residues. V shed 6 bases, J shed 5 bases, and the junction held 12 bases outside the gene matches. From germline, CDR1 is SNHLY and CDR2 FYNNEI.

The V and J genes are TRBV28 and TRBJ1-2; TRBD1 matches at 7 bases. The junction had 4 bases not matched to a gene; V was cut back by 2 bases and J by 4 bases. CDR1 and CDR2 from the germline V gene are MDHEN and SYDVKM. The CDR3 is 14 residues long. CDR3 sequence: CASSLVQGGYGYTF. The CDR3 DNA reads TGTGCCAGCAGTTTAGTCCAGGGGGGCTATGGCTACACCTTC.

The V and J genes are TRBV5-1 and TRBJ1-6; 9 bases are a match to TRBD1. The V gene end was trimmed by 2 bases and the J gene end by 7 bases; junction bases not matched to a gene: 7. Looked up from germline, CDR1 is SGHRS and CDR2 is YFSETQ. The CDR3 extends over 16 amino acids. This CDR3 reads CASSLELQGANSPLHF. CDR3 nucleotides: TGCGCCAGCAGCTTAGAGTTACAGGGGGCGAATTCACCCCTCCACTTT.

In its sample, this clone was seen once. This chain joins TRBV11-2 and TRBJ2-7; 10 nucleotides align to TRBD2. Germline V gene sequence: CDR1 SGHAT, CDR2 FQNNGV. V shed 5 bases, J shed 7 bases, and the junction held 11 bases outside the gene matches. The CDR3 length is 15 residues. Here the CDR3 DNA reads TGTGCCAGCAGCATGGTTCTAGCGGGAGTAGGTGAGCAGTACTTC. Encoded protein: CASSMVLAGVGEQYF.

J is TRBJ2-1 and V is TRBV7-2; weak D call: TRBD2 (5 bases). There are 13 residues in the CDR3. Trimming left V 4 bases short and J 7 bases short, with 11 bases between. CDR1 SGHTA and CDR2 FQGNSA come from the germline V gene. CDR3 nucleotides: TGTGCCAGCAGCTCCTCGGGCGGGAATGAGCAGTTCTTC. It codes for CASSSSGGNEQFF.

The chain combines TRBV29-1 with TRBJ2-5, with TRBD1 identical over 7 bases. Germline V gene data show CDR1 as SQVTM and CDR2 as ANQGSEA. The CDR3 is made up of 13 amino acids. V lost 2 bases, J lost 4 bases, and 4 bases stayed unmatched. The DNA for the CDR3 is TGCAGCGTTGAACAGGGGGTTAGAGAGACCCAGTACTTC. Translated, it gives CSVEQGVRETQYF.

This clone has a single count. This rearrangement joins TRBV10-3 to TRBJ2-1; 7 nucleotides agree with TRBD1. The CDR3 sequence is 17 residues long. Looked up from germline, CDR1 is ENHRY and CDR2 is SYGVKD. V shed 4 bases, J shed 1 base, and the junction held 10 bases outside the gene matches. The DNA of the CDR3 is TGTGCCATCAGTGCTCCCAGGGGGACCTTTTCCTACAATGAGCAGTTCTTC. Amino acids: CAISAPRGTFSYNEQFF.

This clone was seen a few times. This chain joins TRBV27 and TRBJ2-7; 9 nucleotides line up with TRBD1. The length of the CDR3 is 14 residues. Trimming cost V 6 bases and J 5 bases; bases outside gene matches: 8. Germline values: CDR1 MNHEY, CDR2 SMNVEV (reference sequence). CDR3 bases: TGTGCCAGCAGCTCGAACAGGGGGCCCGACGAGCAGTACTTC. Protein sequence: CASSSNRGPDEQYF.

V usage is TRBV30 and J usage is TRBJ2-3; weak D call: TRBD2 (6 bases). Germline CDR1 and CDR2: GTSNPN and SVGIG (reference sequence). The V and J ends lost 8 bases and 1 base respectively, with 7 bases between them. CDR3 length: 11 residues. Written as DNA, the CDR3 is TGTGCCACGGGGGGCACAGATACGCAGTATTTT. Its translation is CATGGTDTQYF. The full variable domain, with the rest looked up from reference TRBV30 and TRBJ2-3, is SQTIHQWPATLVQPVGSPLSLECTVEGTSNPNLYWYRQAAGRGLQLLFYSVGIGQISSEVPQNLSASRPQDRQFILSSKKLLLSDSGFYLCATGGTDTQYFGPGTRLTVL.

This chain links TRBV28 with TRBJ2-3; possible D gene TRBD1, 6 bases. Trimming removed 7 bases from V and 3 bases from J, with 20 bases in between. Per germline, CDR1 MDHEN and CDR2 SYDVKM. The CDR3 has 16 amino acids. CDR3 DNA sequence: TGTGCCAGCACCTACCCCGGGACACATACAACAGATACGCAGTATTTT. Protein sequence: CASTYPGTHTTDTQYF.

The V and J genes are TRBV11-2 and TRBJ1-4; tentative D call: TRBD1 (5 bases). CDR3 size: 15 residues. Trimming took off 7 bases at V and 3 bases at J, with 15 bases between the two ends. In germline, CDR1 is SGHAT, CDR2 FQNNGV. Here the CDR3 reads CASTSWGGSNEKLFF. As DNA, the CDR3 is TGTGCCAGCACCTCCTGGGGGGGATCTAATGAAAAACTGTTTTTT.